These 10 T cell receptor delta chains originate from one sample sequenced in a study of gamma-delta T cells after stem cell transplantation. TCRdb reanalysed the RT-PCR reads via CATT. Among 5,500 to 6,500 delta-chain clones, 1.5% to 2% were seen once, and the ten largest hold roughly a fifth. The sequenced material came from gamma-delta T cells. The receptors were gathered from a human donor. It is not recorded whose cells these are; they may come from a transplant donor.

Worth noting for this clone: The sample carries other DNA sequences with the same CDR3. This chain connects TRDV2 to TRDJ1; TRDD3 matches at 13 bases. This CDR3 has 16 amino acids. CDR1 and CDR2 (germline): GEAIGNYY, EKD. After removal of 3 bases from V and 3 bases from J, the junction contained 6 bases not matched to a gene. DNA for the CDR3: TGTGCCTGTGACGCTGTACTGGGGGATACGGCCGATAAACTCATCTTT. The encoded protein is CACDAVLGDTADKLIF.

This clone turned up a few times. This rearrangement joins TRDV2 to TRDJ1; TRDD3 agrees at 13 bases. Germline CDR1 reads GEAIGNYY; CDR2 reads EKD. Trimming at V came to 4 bases and at J to 1 base, leaving 11 bases not matched to a gene. The CDR3 contains 18 residues. The CDR3: CACDFVLGDTIGTDKLIF. The CDR3, as DNA: TGTGCCTGTGATTTCGTACTGGGGGATACGATCGGCACCGATAAACTCATCTTT.

With regard to this clone: The protein TCRdb lists belongs to a much larger clone and differs from this DNA's translation at residue 7, which points to a read error; the protein shown is made from the DNA. This sequence joins TRDV2 and TRDJ1; 9 bases are shared with TRDD3. Germline V lookup: CDR1 GEAIGNYY, CDR2 EKD. Trimming at V came to 0 bases and at J to 0 bases, leaving 7 bases not matched to a gene. This CDR3 has 17 amino acids. This CDR3 reads CACDTVGGIQDTDKLIF. In nucleotides, the CDR3 is TGTGCCTGTGACACCGTAGGGGGGATACAAGACACCGATAAACTCATCTTT.

For this clone: The likely explanation is a read error, given a far larger clone one base away. The chain uses TRDV2 and TRDJ1, with D possibly being TRDD3 (5 bases). CDR1 is GEAIGNYY and CDR2 is EKD in the germline V gene. The CDR3 covers 23 residues. The CDR3 coding sequence is TGTGCCTGTGACACCGTAGAACTAAGTCGGAATGGGGTAACGAAGGCGCCATCGGCGAAACCCATCTTT. Protein product: CACDTVELSRNGVTKAPSAKPIF.

This clone is classed as large. Other DNA sequences within the sample encode an identical CDR3. The rearrangement joins TRDV2 to TRDJ1; 8 nucleotides match TRDD3. The J segment lost 0 bases and the V segment lost 1 base, leaving 12 bases of the junction unmatched. The germline gives CDR1 GEAIGNYY, CDR2 EKD. This CDR3 is 18 amino acids long. CDR3 bases: TGTGCCTGTGACACTGTCTACTGGGGGTCCAAGTACACCGATAAACTCATCTTT. This gives the protein CACDTVYWGSKYTDKLIF.

The rearrangement joins TRDV2 to TRDJ1; TRDD3 matches 8 bases. Germline V gene sequence: CDR1 GEAIGNYY, CDR2 EKD. The CDR3 totals 21 residues. Losses at the gene ends were 0 bases for V and 0 bases for J; bases not matched to a gene: 20. CDR3 residues: CACDTVLLRTGGPLDTDKLIF. DNA for the CDR3: TGTGCCTGTGACACCGTCCTCCTACGGACTGGGGGTCCCCTCGACACCGATAAACTCATCTTT.

Regarding this clone: TCRdb's listed protein matches a much larger clone and diverges from this DNA's translation at residue 5, likely through a read error; the protein shown comes from the DNA. The chain has TRDV2 and TRDJ1, with 13 bases identical to TRDD3. The CDR3 is 19 amino acids. Looked up from germline, CDR1 is GEAIGNYY and CDR2 is EKD. The V gene end was trimmed by 3 bases and the J gene end by 1 base; junction bases not matched to a gene: 13. CDR3 loop: CACDAVLGDTRISTDKLIF. The CDR3, as DNA: TGTGCCTGTGACGCCGTACTGGGGGATACGCGGATTAGCACCGATAAACTCATCTTT.

This clone was seen only a few times. TCRdb attributes to this sequence the protein of a much larger clone, which differs from the DNA translation at residue 12; a read error is likely, and the protein displayed is translated from the DNA. This chain uses TRDV2 with TRDJ1, with 9 positions matching TRDD3. Germline V gene lookup returns CDR1 GEAIGNYY and CDR2 EKD. The CDR3 is 14 residues long. This CDR3 reads CACDTLLGEDKFIF. The CDR3 bases are TGTGCCTGTGACACATTACTGGGGGAAGATAAATTCATCTTT.

As regards this clone: TCRdb records a much larger clone's protein for this DNA, with a difference at residue 6 that likely arises from a read error; the protein given is the translation of the DNA. The chain recombines TRDV2 with TRDJ3; the D is unclear. V lost 2 bases and J 3 bases, leaving 16 bases between the germline ends. This CDR3 is built from 18 residues. Germline V gene sequence: CDR1 GEAIGNYY, CDR2 EKD. CDR3 in DNA: TGTGCCTGTGACATCGCACTTCAAAAAGGCTGGGACACCCGACAGATGTTTTTC. Translation gives CACDIALQKGWDTRQMFF.

The chain is built from TRDV2 and TRDJ1; D assignment may be TRDD2 or TRDD3 (5 bases each). The CDR3 sequence is 18 residues long. The V gene lost 2 bases and the J gene lost 0 bases, with 21 bases spanning the gap. Germline V lookup: CDR1 GEAIGNYY, CDR2 EKD. Written as DNA, the CDR3 is TGTGCCTGTGACAGGGTACTGGAGGCCCTTCGATACACCGATAAACTCATCTTT. Its protein product is CACDRVLEALRYTDKLIF.